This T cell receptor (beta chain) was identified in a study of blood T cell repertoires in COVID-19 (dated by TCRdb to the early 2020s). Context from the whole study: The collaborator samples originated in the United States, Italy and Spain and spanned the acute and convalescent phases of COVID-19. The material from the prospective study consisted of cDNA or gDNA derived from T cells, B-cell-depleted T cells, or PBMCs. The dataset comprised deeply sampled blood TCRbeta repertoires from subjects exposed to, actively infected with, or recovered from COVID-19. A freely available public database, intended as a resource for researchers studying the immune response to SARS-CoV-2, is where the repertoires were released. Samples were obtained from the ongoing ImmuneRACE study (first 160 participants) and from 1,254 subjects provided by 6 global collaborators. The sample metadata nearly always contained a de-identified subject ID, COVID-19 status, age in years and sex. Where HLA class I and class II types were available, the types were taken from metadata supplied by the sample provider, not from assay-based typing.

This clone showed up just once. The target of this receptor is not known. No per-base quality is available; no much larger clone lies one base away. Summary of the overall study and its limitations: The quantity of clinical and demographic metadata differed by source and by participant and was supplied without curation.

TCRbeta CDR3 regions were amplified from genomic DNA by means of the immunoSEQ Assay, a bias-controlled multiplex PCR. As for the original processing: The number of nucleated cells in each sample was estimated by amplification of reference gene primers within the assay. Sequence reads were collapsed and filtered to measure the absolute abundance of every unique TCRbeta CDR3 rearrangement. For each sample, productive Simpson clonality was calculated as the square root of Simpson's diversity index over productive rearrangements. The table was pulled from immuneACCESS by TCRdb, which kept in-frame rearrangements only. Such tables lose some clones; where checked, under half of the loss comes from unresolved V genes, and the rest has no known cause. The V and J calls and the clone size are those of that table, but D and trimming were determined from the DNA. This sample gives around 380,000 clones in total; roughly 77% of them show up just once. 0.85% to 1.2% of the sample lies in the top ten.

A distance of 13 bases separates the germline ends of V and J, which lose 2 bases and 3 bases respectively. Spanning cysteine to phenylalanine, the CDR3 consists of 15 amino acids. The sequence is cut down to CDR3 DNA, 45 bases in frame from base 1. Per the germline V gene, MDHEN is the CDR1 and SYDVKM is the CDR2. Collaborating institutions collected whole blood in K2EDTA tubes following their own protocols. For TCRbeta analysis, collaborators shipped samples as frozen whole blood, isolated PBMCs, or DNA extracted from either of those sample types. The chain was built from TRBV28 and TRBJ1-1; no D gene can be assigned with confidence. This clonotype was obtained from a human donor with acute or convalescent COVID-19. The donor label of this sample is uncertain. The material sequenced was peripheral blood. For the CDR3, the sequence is CASSLPRFPDTEAFF. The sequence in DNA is TGTGCCAGCAGTTTACCACGATTCCCAGACACTGAAGCTTTCTTT. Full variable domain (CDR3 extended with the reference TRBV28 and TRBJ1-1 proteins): DVKVTQSSRYLVKRTGEKVFLECVQDMDHENMFWYRQDPGLGLRLIYFSYDVKMKEKGDIPEGYSVSREKKERFSLILESASTNQTSMYLCASSLPRFPDTEAFFGQGTRLTVV.